Given below is one TCR beta chain in context. Its cognate antigen is unknown. A read error may produce the germline difference seen at one junction end. By quantitative 5'-RACE with molecular barcodes, the TCR beta libraries were made. Each CDR3 protein is one row after TCRdb ran MiXCR on the 5' RACE reads. Of about 250,000 distinct CDR3 sequences detected, 30% to 40% appear once; the ten largest clones hold around 4.4%. The data are from a study of CD8 T cells in ankylosing spondylitis. Overall study findings and caveats: There was reportedly significant enrichment of clones that were disease-linked in matched ankylosing spondylitis synovial fluid. Some motif variants were previously reported in reactive arthritis synovial fluid and blood.

Sequencing was done on a sample of blood, either unsorted or a sorted T cell fraction (not recorded which). The TCR was taken from a male donor with ankylosing spondylitis or in good health (not recorded which).

The CDR3 spells CSPHLDGQPNLF. The CDR3 nucleotides are TGCAGCCCCCACCTGGATGGACAGCCGAACCTTTTT. The chain combines TRBV29-1 with TRBJ1-1; possibly TRBD1 for D (6 bases). The germline V gene has CDR1 SQVTM and CDR2 ANQGSEA. The CDR3 contains 12 residues.